The sequence of this T cell receptor (beta chain) was determined in a study of cytomegalovirus exposure and HLA in healthy donors. Study summary: Among the 398 genotyped donors, 81% were placed in the Caucasian-associated ancestry cluster. Whole-study results and caveats: Earlier analysis found most TCR beta V segments productive about 87% or about 30% of the time. A later analysis reportedly found fewer N-insertions in an Asian-associated ancestry cluster than the roughly 680-donor mean. A link between a missense DCLRE1C variant and TCR beta V- and J-gene trimming emerged from a later analysis.

The study ran its PCR with 60 Vbeta and 13 Jbeta primers. Data came from immunoSEQ multiplex PCR; TCRdb stores just in-frame clones and leaves some out. The sample holds about 80,000 clones, 62% seen once. This clone was counted a few times. No antigen is known for it. Source material: PBMCs. The source is a male donor in good health and CMV-seropositive.

The CDR3 nucleotides are TGTGCCAGCAGCTTAGGGGGTGGGGGGGGACCCTACGAGCAGTACTTC. Translating gives CASSLGGGGGPYEQYF. This sequence joins TRBV7-2 and TRBJ2-7; 7 bases line up with TRBD2. J gave up 2 bases and V 1 base, and 8 bases lay outside the gene matches. The CDR3 consists of 16 residues. Germline values: CDR1 SGHTA, CDR2 FQGNSA.